Detailed here is one T cell receptor (beta chain). What it recognizes is unknown. This specimen belongs to a study of glioma-infiltrating T cells. Regarding the study as a whole: Tissue and blood shared very few CDR3 sequences. Non-neoplastic patients had below-expected tissue-blood divergence, while all gliomas exceeded expectation.

Amplification of TCR alpha and beta CDR3 regions from RNA used iRepertoire nested multiplex PCR. MiXCR was run by TCRdb on the multiplex PCR reads, yielding one entry per CDR3 protein. Here the sample spans about 180,000 distinct CDR3 sequences, about 47% being singletons. Sequencing was performed on glioma tissue, nonneoplastic brain tissue, or PBMCs (not recorded which). The TCR was taken from a human donor with low-grade glioma or glioblastoma, undergoing nonglioma brain surgery, or in good health (not recorded which).

CDR3 bases: TGTGCCAGCAGTCTCGCCGGCGTGTTCGGGAGGAGCAATCAGCCCCAGCATTTT. Translating gives CASSLAGVFGRSNQPQHF. The chain uses TRBV28 and TRBJ1-5, with D unresolved. The germline V gene encodes CDR1 MDHEN and CDR2 SYDVKM. The CDR3 spans 18 residues. V was pared by 5 bases and J by 1 base, with 21 bases between. Full variable domain (rest looked up from reference TRBV28 and TRBJ1-5): DVKVTQSSRYLVKRTGEKVFLECVQDMDHENMFWYRQDPGLGLRLIYFSYDVKMKEKGDIPEGYSVSREKKERFSLILESASTNQTSMYLCASSLAGVFGRSNQPQHFGDGTRLSIL.